This TCR beta chain was profiled in a study of T cells after yellow fever vaccination. Study-wide points: Sorted repertoires could include abundant contaminating clonotypes from bulk cells. Among primary-vaccination clones, most reappeared after the booster, at almost 98% for CD4 and roughly 90% for CD8.

This clonotype was detected a few times. The target antigen is unknown. Trimming took 8 bases from V and 2 from J, leaving 12 bases between them. The germline CDR1 and CDR2 sequences are MNHNY and SVGAGI (reference sequence). The CDR3 runs to 13 residues. Production of TCR cDNA was by 5'RACE template switching, which also added a universal primer site and UMIs. TCRdb recomputed calls from the 5' RACE reads with MiXCR, one row per CDR3 protein. Among 300,000 to 450,000 distinct CDR3 sequences, approximately 5.7% were seen once, and the ten largest hold 15%. The TCR sequence derives from a young man who received the YFV17D yellow fever vaccine. The sample was PBMCs, taken 5 days after the yellow fever booster vaccination. The V gene is TRBV6-6, the J gene TRBJ2-5, with D perhaps TRBD1 or TRBD2 (6 bases each). The CDR3 reads CASGRGEQETQYF. As DNA, the CDR3 is TGTGCCAGCGGAAGGGGGGAGCAAGAGACCCAGTACTTC.